Below are 7 T cell receptor beta chains sequenced from a single sample in a study of blood T cells in healthy people across ages. PCR was performed a second time for roughly 6 to 12 cycles using a sample-barcoded 5' primer and a J-beta primer mix. TCRdb processed the 5' RACE reads anew with MiXCR; each CDR3 protein has one entry. The repertoire consists of approximately 1,700,000 distinct CDR3 sequences, with about 39% occurring once and the leading ten covering 23%. The sequencing sample was made of blood. These receptors were collected from a human donor in good health.

V usage is TRBV6-2 or TRBV6-3 and J usage is TRBJ2-7, with a possible D match to TRBD1 (5 bases). Trimming pared 2 bases from V and 0 bases from J, leaving 8 bases between. CDR3 length: 14 residues. CDR1 and CDR2 (germline): MNHEY, SVGEGT. The CDR3 nucleotides are TGTGCCAGCAGTTACAGGGGATACTCCTACGAGCAGTACTTC. Amino acid sequence: CASSYRGYSYEQYF.

This clonotype showed up just a few times. In nucleotides, the CDR3 is TGTGCCAGCAAAACCCGACAGGGGAACGGGCAGCCCCAGCATTTT. This encodes CASKTRQGNGQPQHF. This chain links TRBV28 with TRBJ1-5; 8 positions agree with TRBD1. The V gene end was trimmed by 7 bases and the J gene end by 7 bases; junction bases not matched to a gene: 12. This CDR3 is built from 15 residues. The germline V gene has CDR1 MDHEN and CDR2 SYDVKM.

The sample holds a few counts of this clonotype. CDR3 coding DNA: TGCAGGGGGGGACAGCCTAACTATGGCTACACCTTC. Its protein product is CRGGQPNYGYTF. The V gene is TRBV20-1, the J gene TRBJ1-2; 7 nucleotides line up with TRBD1. The CDR3 runs 12 residues. Germline V lookup: CDR1 DFQATT, CDR2 SNEGSKA (reference sequence).

This clonotype was counted only a few times. The rearrangement links TRBV4-2 to TRBJ1-1; 8 bases line up with TRBD1. The germline gives CDR1 LGHNA, CDR2 YNFKEQ. The CDR3 is made up of 15 amino acids. V shed 4 bases, J shed 5 bases, and the junction held 9 bases outside the gene matches. The CDR3 loop reads CASSRQTGVGTEAFF. The CDR3 DNA follows: TGTGCCAGCAGCCGACAGACAGGGGTAGGTACTGAAGCTTTCTTT.

The J gene is TRBJ2-3, the V gene TRBV20-1, with a tentative D call TRBD2 (6 bases). With 6 bases removed from V and 0 bases from J, the gap between germline ends came to 10 bases. The germline CDR1 and CDR2 sequences are DFQATT and SNEGSKA (reference sequence). CDR3 length: 13 residues. Here the CDR3 reads CSARDLSTDTQYF. The DNA of the CDR3 is TGCAGTGCCAGGGACTTAAGCACAGATACGCAGTATTTT.

The CDR3 here is CASSVFDNQPQHF. Written as DNA, the CDR3 is TGTGCCAGCAGCGTCTTCGACAATCAGCCCCAGCATTTT. This chain uses TRBV9 with TRBJ1-5; D call uncertain. The CDR3 is 13 amino acids. The germline CDR1 and CDR2 sequences are SGDLS and YYNGEE. Trimming removed 2 bases from V and 3 bases from J, with 6 bases in between.

This chain connects TRBV7-8 to TRBJ1-6; the match to TRBD1 covers 7 bases. With V trimmed by 4 bases and J by 3 bases, 3 bases remained unmatched. Germline values: CDR1 SGHVS, CDR2 FQNEAQ. This CDR3 is built from 15 residues. CDR3 sequence (DNA): TGTGCCAGCAGCTGGGGGACAGTCTATAATTCACCCCTCCACTTT. As protein: CASSWGTVYNSPLHF.